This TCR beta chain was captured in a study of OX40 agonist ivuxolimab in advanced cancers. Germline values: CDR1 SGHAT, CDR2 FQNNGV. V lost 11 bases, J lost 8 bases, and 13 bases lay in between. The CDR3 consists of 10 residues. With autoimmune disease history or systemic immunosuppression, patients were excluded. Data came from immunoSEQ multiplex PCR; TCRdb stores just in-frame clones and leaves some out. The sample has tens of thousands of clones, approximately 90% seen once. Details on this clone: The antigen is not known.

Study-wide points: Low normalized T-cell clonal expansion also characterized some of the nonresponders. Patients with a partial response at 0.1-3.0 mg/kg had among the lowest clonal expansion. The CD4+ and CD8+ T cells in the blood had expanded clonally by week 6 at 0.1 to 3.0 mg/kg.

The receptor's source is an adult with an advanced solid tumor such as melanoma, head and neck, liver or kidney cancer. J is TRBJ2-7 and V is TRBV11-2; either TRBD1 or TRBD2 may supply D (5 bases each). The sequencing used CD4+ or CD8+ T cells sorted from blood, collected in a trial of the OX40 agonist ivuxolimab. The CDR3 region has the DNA TGTGCCTCTCATGGGGACCAGCAGTACTTC. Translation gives CASHGDQQYF.